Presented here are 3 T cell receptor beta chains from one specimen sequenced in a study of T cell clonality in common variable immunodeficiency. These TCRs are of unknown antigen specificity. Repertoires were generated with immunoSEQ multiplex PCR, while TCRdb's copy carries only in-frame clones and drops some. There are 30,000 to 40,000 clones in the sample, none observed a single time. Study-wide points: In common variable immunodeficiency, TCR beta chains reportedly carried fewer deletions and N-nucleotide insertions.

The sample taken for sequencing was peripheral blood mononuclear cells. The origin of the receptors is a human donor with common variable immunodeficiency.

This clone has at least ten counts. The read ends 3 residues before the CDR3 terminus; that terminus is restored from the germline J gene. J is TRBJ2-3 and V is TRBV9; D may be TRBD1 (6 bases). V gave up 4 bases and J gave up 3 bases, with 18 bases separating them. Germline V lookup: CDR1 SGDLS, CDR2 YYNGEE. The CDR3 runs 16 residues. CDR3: CASSLNLGGRTDTQYF. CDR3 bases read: TGTGCCAGCAGCTTAAACTTAGGGGGAAGGACAGATACG.

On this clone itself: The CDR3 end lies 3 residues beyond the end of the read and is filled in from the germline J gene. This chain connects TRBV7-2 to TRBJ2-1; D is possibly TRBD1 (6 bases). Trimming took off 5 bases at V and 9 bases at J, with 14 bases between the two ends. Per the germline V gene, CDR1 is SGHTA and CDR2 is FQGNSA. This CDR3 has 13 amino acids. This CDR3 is CASSAGTRVEQFF. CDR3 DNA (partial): TGTGCCAGCAGCGCCGGGACAAGGGTTGAG.

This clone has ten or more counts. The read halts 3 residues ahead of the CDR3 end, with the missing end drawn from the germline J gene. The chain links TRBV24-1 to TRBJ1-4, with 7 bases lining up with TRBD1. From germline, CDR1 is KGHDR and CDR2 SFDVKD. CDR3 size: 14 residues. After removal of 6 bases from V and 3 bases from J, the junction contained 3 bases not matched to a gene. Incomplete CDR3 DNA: TGTGCCACCAGTACGACAGGGTCTAATGAAAAA. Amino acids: CATSTTGSNEK. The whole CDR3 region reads CATSTTGSNEKLFF.